The 27 T cell receptor beta chains presented below share a single source sample, sequenced in a study of OX40 agonist ivuxolimab in advanced cancers. Sequencing was performed with immunoSEQ multiplex PCR; in TCRdb, only in-frame clones are kept and a portion is missing. Of tens of thousands of clones listed, around 86% are singletons. Sequenced here: CD4+ or CD8+ T cells sorted from blood, sampled in a trial of the OX40 agonist ivuxolimab. These receptors came from an adult with an advanced solid tumor such as melanoma, head and neck, liver or kidney cancer.

This clone was seen only a few times. The chain links TRBV27 to TRBJ2-3; D possibly corresponds to TRBD2 (5 bases). Trimming stripped 5 bases from V and 5 bases from J, with 14 bases between. Per the germline V gene, CDR1 is MNHEY and CDR2 is SMNVEV (reference sequence). The CDR3 consists of 14 residues. The CDR3 sequence: CASSRRSRGDTQYF. The CDR3 nucleotides read TGTGCCAGCAGTCGGAGGAGTCGGGGAGATACGCAGTATTTT.

The rearrangement joins TRBV4-3 to TRBJ2-5; possibly TRBD1 for D (6 bases). Germline CDR1 and CDR2: LGHNA and YSLEER. The CDR3 runs to 15 residues. The V end was cut by 3 bases, the J end by 2 bases, with 13 bases between. Here the CDR3 reads CASSQAYRDQETQYF. In DNA, the CDR3 is TGCGCCAGCAGCCAGGCTTACAGGGATCAAGAGACCCAGTACTTC.

This clone occurred a few times. The identical CDR3 is also encoded by other nucleotide sequences in the sample. The chain uses TRBV7-2 and TRBJ2-7, with D hard to call. Germline CDR1 SGHTA, CDR2 FQGNSA. CDR3 length: 11 amino acids. V dropped 0 bases and J dropped 5 bases, with 2 bases sitting between them. The CDR3 reads CASSLAHEQYF. The CDR3 DNA sequence: TGTGCCAGCAGCTTAGCGCACGAGCAGTACTTC.

CDR3 nucleotide sequence: TGTGCCAGCAGCGTAGCTCAGACAGGGTATGGCTACACCTTC. Its translation is CASSVAQTGYGYTF. The V gene is TRBV9, the J gene TRBJ1-2; TRBD1 matches 7 bases. V was clipped by 0 bases and J by 5 bases; unmatched bases: 4. The CDR3 has 14 residues. Germline values: CDR1 SGDLS, CDR2 YYNGEE.

The chain carries TRBV11-2 and TRBJ2-1; D is perhaps TRBD2 (6 bases). V lost 3 bases and J lost 1, with 13 bases in between. From germline, CDR1 is SGHAT and CDR2 FQNNGV. This CDR3 has 16 amino acids. The CDR3 is CASSFRGTGSYNEQFF. CDR3 bases: TGTGCCAGCAGCTTCCGGGGGACGGGGTCCTACAATGAGCAGTTCTTC.

The chain couples TRBV5-4 to TRBJ2-6; 7 nucleotides match TRBD1. The CDR3 covers 17 residues. Per germline, CDR1 SGHNT and CDR2 YYREEE (reference sequence). V shed 2 bases, J shed 0 bases, and the junction held 5 bases outside the gene matches. CDR3: CASSFKGASSGANVLTF. CDR3 coding DNA: TGTGCCAGCAGCTTTAAGGGGGCGAGCTCTGGGGCCAACGTCCTGACTTTC.

V is TRBV27 and J is TRBJ2-7, with TRBD2 matching over 8 bases. Germline V lookup: CDR1 MNHEY, CDR2 SMNVEV (reference sequence). Trimming took 3 bases from V and 0 from J; bases not matched to a gene: 10. The CDR3 has 17 amino acids. CDR3 bases: TGTGCCAGCAGTTTTAAGCTAGCGGGTGCTAGCTCCTACGAGCAGTACTTC. Its protein product is CASSFKLAGASSYEQYF.

A few counts support this clone. The rearrangement joins TRBV4-1 to TRBJ1-2; D call uncertain. The V gene's germline CDR1 is MGHRA and CDR2 YSYEKL. The V end was cut by 4 bases, the J end by 11 bases, with 11 bases between. The CDR3 is made up of 11 amino acids. The CDR3 loop is CASSREGRYTF. CDR3 bases: TGCGCCAGCAGCCGAGAAGGACGGTACACCTTC.

A few counts support this clone. V gene TRBV6-5 combines with J gene TRBJ2-7, with 11 bases that match TRBD2. Trimming cost V 2 bases and J 2 bases; bases outside gene matches: 2. Germline-derived CDR1 and CDR2 are MNHEY and SVGAGI. The CDR3 is 15 amino acids. CDR3 bases: TGTGCCAGCAGTTACCTTAGCGGGGGGGCCTACGAGCAGTACTTC. Translation: CASSYLSGGAYEQYF.

The chain couples TRBV28 to TRBJ2-7; TRBD2 is a possible D gene (7 bases). The germline V gene encodes CDR1 MDHEN and CDR2 SYDVKM. V lost 4 bases and J 3 bases, leaving 22 bases between the germline ends. The CDR3 length is 17 residues. CDR3 sequence reads: CASSSLGGAGAYYEQYF. In nucleotides, the CDR3 is TGTGCCAGCAGTTCGCTAGGGGGGGCAGGGGCTTACTACGAGCAGTACTTC.

A remark on this clone: At one end, the junction sequence differs from germline, possibly due to a read error. The chain links TRBV6-5 to TRBJ1-1, with a tentative D call TRBD1 (5 bases). In germline, CDR1 is MNHEY, CDR2 SVGAGI. The CDR3 is 15 residues long. The chain's CDR3 is CASSYSKYHGGSFIF. The DNA of the CDR3 is TGTGCCAGCAGTTACTCGAAGTATCATGGGGGGTCTTTTATCTTT.

A word on this clone: The sample carries other DNA sequences with the same CDR3. The chain recombines TRBV7-3 with TRBJ2-2, with unresolved D. Germline loops: CDR1 SGHTA, CDR2 FQGTGA. There are 14 residues in the CDR3. The germline V and J ends were trimmed by 5 bases and 0 bases, with 7 bases remaining between them. The CDR3 region has the DNA TGTGCCAGCAGCCCTCGCCCGAACACCGGGGAGCTGTTTTTT. Translated: CASSPRPNTGELFF.

This chain joins TRBV10-1 and TRBJ2-3; the D gene is possibly TRBD2 (5 bases). CDR1 is WNHNN, CDR2 SYGVQD, per germline (reference sequence). The CDR3 has 12 residues. With 6 bases removed from V and 9 bases from J, the gap between germline ends came to 13 bases. As DNA, the CDR3 is TGCGCCAGCAGACGGGAAGAGGACACGCAGTATTTT. Amino acid sequence: CASRREEDTQYF.

In this sample, this clone turned up once. The V gene is TRBV30, the J gene TRBJ2-7, with 7 bases matching TRBD1. V lost 5 bases, J lost 2 bases, and 0 bases stayed unmatched. The CDR3 is 11 amino acids. The V gene's germline CDR1 is GTSNPN and CDR2 SVGIG (reference sequence). CDR3 nucleotide sequence: TGTGCCTGGGGGACAGCCTACGAGCAGTACTTC. This gives the protein CAWGTAYEQYF.

This clone was detected only a few times. The CDR3 region has the DNA TGTGCCAGCAGCCCACAGGGAACCTACTACGAGCAGTACTTC. Protein: CASSPQGTYYEQYF. The chain combines TRBV6-5 with TRBJ2-7; tentatively, D is TRBD1 (6 bases). Per germline, CDR1 MNHEY and CDR2 SVGAGI. V lost 6 bases and J 3 bases, leaving 15 bases between the germline ends. This CDR3 contains 14 residues.

This sequence joins TRBV5-1 and TRBJ2-2; 7 nucleotides line up with TRBD1. The germline V gene encodes CDR1 SGHRS and CDR2 YFSETQ. Germline trimming cut 4 bases from V and 3 bases from J; bases unmatched to any gene: 6. The CDR3 loop spans 15 amino acids. The CDR3 DNA sequence: TGCGCCAGCAGCCTAGGGGACAGACACACCGGGGAGCTGTTTTTT. It is translated as CASSLGDRHTGELFF.

The genes are TRBV6-5 and TRBJ1-4, with D unresolved. Between the trimmed V and J ends, which lost 2 bases and 0 bases, there was a span of 4 bases. Per the germline V gene, CDR1 is MNHEY and CDR2 is SVGAGI. CDR3 length: 14 amino acids. In DNA, the CDR3 is TGTGCCAGCAGTTACCGGCCAACTAATGAAAAACTGTTTTTT. It codes for CASSYRPTNEKLFF.

V gene TRBV28 combines with J gene TRBJ2-3; D may be TRBD2 (7 bases). Germline V CDR1 and CDR2: MDHEN, SYDVKM. V gave up 4 bases and J gave up 4 bases, with 15 bases separating them. The CDR3 contains 15 residues. This CDR3 is CASSSPAGASDTQYF. The CDR3 DNA follows: TGTGCCAGCAGTTCCCCGGCGGGGGCCTCAGATACGCAGTATTTT.

This chain links TRBV7-3 with TRBJ1-2, with D tentatively TRBD1 (5 bases). Germline CDR1 and CDR2: SGHTA and FQGTGA. The CDR3 is 14 amino acids. V dropped 5 bases and J dropped 7 bases, with 17 bases sitting between them. The CDR3 loop is CASSPGRGPRGYTF. CDR3 bases: TGTGCCAGCAGCCCGGGGAGGGGCCCTCGTGGCTACACCTTC.

The chain combines TRBV5-6 with TRBJ2-1; 7 nucleotides line up with TRBD1. J was trimmed by 6 bases and V by 4 bases; bases with no gene match: 10. The CDR3 length is 15 residues. The germline V gene encodes CDR1 SGHDT and CDR2 YYEEEE. The CDR3 region has the DNA TGTGCCAGCAGCCTACAGGGGTTCAGCGTCAATGAGCAGTTCTTC. This gives the protein CASSLQGFSVNEQFF.

The gene calls are TRBV10-3 and TRBJ2-5; 7 bases line up with TRBD1. Germline values: CDR1 ENHRY, CDR2 SYGVKD. The CDR3 covers 14 residues. The junction had 5 bases not matched to a gene; V was cut back by 4 bases and J by 3 bases. CDR3 DNA sequence: TGTGCCATCAGTGCAGCCGGGACAGAAGAGACCCAGTACTTC. This sequence encodes CAISAAGTEETQYF.

Of note for this clone: An end of the junction differs from the germline gene, which may be a read error. The rearrangement links TRBV29-1 to TRBJ1-4; TRBD1 agrees at 8 bases. The CDR3 covers 16 residues. CDR1 is SQVTM, CDR2 ANQGSEA, per germline. The CDR3 is CSVEDRAGGLNGKLFF. Here the CDR3 DNA reads TGCAGCGTAGAGGACAGGGCAGGGGGGCTAAATGGAAAACTGTTTTTT.

The chain is built from TRBV25-1 and TRBJ1-5; D might be TRBD1 (6 bases). The CDR3 covers 17 residues. V lost 4 bases to trimming and J lost 2 bases, with 18 bases between them. Germline CDR1 MGHDK, CDR2 SYGVNS. This CDR3 is CASSAAQTGRGNQPQHF. Written as DNA, the CDR3 is TGTGCCAGCAGTGCGGCCCAAACAGGGCGAGGCAATCAGCCCCAGCATTTT.

The J gene is TRBJ2-5, the V gene TRBV5-4; 9 nucleotides line up with TRBD2. The germline gives CDR1 SGHNT, CDR2 YYREEE (reference sequence). The V segment lost 3 bases and the J segment 3 bases; nucleotides outside the gene matches: 9. The CDR3 consists of 16 residues. CDR3 sequence reads: CASSSGRGGLEETQYF. As DNA, the CDR3 is TGTGCCAGCAGCTCGGGGCGGGGGGGCCTGGAAGAGACCCAGTACTTC.

The rearrangement links TRBV1 to TRBJ2-7; the table's D call, TRBD1, was not checked against the DNA. TRBV1 is a known pseudogene. The CDR3 has 17 amino acids. The CDR3 reads CTSSQDAQGTGTYEQYF. CDR3 nucleotide sequence: TGCACCAGCAGCCAGGACGCGCAGGGGACAGGGACCTACGAGCAGTACTTC.

The gene calls are TRBV5-1 and TRBJ2-6; D call uncertain. The CDR3 spans 15 residues. From germline, CDR1 is SGHRS and CDR2 YFSETQ. V gave up 0 bases and J gave up 4 bases, with 8 bases separating them. The CDR3 DNA sequence: TGCGCCAGCAGCTTGGGCCTTGGCGGGGCCAACGTCCTGACTTTC. Protein sequence: CASSLGLGGANVLTF.

This clone was seen only once. This chain links TRBV5-1 with TRBJ2-3, with D perhaps given as TRBD1 or TRBD2 (5 bases each). Trimming removed 7 bases from V and 2 bases from J, with 14 bases in between. Germline-derived CDR1 and CDR2 are SGHRS and YFSETQ. The CDR3 spans 14 residues. CDR3 in amino acids: CASGGERNTDTQYF. The CDR3 coding sequence is TGCGCCAGCGGGGGAGAGCGGAACACAGATACGCAGTATTTT.